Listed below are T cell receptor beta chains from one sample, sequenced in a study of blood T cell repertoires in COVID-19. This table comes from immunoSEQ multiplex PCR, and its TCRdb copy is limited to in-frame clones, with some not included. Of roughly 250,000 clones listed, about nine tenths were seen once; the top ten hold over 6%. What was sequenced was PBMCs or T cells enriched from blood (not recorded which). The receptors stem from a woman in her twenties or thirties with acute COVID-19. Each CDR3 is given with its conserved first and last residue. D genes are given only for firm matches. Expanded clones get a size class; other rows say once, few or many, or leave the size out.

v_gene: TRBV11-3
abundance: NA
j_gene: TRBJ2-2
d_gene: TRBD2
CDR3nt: TGTGCCAGCAGCGACACTAGCGGGGGCGACACCGGGGAGCTGTTTTTT
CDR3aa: CASSDTSGGDTGELFF

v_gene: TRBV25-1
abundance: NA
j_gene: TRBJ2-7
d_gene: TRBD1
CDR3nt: TGTGCCAGCAGTGACTTCGGGACAGGGTGGCACGAGCAGTACTTC
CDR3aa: CASSDFGTGWHEQYF

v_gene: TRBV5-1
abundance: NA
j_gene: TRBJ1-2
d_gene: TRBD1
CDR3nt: TGCGCCAGCAGCGCCAGACAGGGCCCTCTCTATGGCTACACCTTC
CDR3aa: CASSARQGPLYGYTF

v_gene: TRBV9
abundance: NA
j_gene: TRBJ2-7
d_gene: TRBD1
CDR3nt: TGTGCCAGCAGCGTAGGGGGACAGGCCCCCTACGAGCAGTACTTC
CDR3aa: CASSVGGQAPYEQYF

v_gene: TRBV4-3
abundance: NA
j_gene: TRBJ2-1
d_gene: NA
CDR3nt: TGCGCCAGCAGCCTGGAGCGGGCCCGCCGTAATGAGCAGTTCTTC
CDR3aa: CASSLERARRNEQFF

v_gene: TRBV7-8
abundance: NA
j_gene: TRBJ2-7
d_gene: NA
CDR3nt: TGTGCCAGCAGCTTAGGCGGGGCAGGAACCACCTACGAGCAGTACTTC
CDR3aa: CASSLGGAGTTYEQYF

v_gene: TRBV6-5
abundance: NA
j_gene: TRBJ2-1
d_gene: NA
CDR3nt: TGTGCCAGCAGTTACTACGACAGACACAATGAGCAGTTCTTC
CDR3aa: CASSYYDRHNEQFF

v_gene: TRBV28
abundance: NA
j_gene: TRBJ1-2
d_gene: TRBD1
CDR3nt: TGTGCCAGCTGGGGACAGTCTCATGGCTACACCTTC
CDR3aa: CASWGQSHGYTF

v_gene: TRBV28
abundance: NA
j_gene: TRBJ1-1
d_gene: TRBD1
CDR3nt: TGTGCCAGCCGGGACAGCACTGAAGCTTTCTTT
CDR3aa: CASRDSTEAFF

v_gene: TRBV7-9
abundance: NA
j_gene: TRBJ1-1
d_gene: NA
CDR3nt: TGTGCCAGCAGCGAGACAACGAAGAACACTGAAGCTTTCTTT
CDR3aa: CASSETTKNTEAFF

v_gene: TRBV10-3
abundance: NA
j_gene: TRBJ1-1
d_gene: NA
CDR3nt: TGTGCCATCAGAGAGACAGCACAAGCTTTCTTT
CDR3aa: CAIRETAQAFF

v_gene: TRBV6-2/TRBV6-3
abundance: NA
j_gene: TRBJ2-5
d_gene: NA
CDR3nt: TGTGCCAGCAGTAGCGGTGGGGGCAGTGGAGAGACCCAGTACTTC
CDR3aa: CASSSGGGSGETQYF

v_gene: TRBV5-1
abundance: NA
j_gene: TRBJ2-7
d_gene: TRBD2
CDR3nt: TGCGCCAGCAGCTACTCCGGGACTAGCGGGATGGGTGAGCAGTACTTC
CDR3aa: CASSYSGTSGMGEQYF

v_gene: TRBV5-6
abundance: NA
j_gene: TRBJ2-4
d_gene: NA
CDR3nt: TGTGCCAGCAGCTTGGCCGGCGCAGGATCAAACATTCAGTACTTC
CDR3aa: CASSLAGAGSNIQYF

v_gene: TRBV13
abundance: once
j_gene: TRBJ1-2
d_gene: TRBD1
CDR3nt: TGTGCCAGCAGCTTGTACCGGGACAGAGGATATGGCTACACCTTC
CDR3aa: CASSLYRDRGYGYTF

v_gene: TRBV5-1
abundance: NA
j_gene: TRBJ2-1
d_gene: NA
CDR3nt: TGCGCCAGCAGCTTTAGTTGGACTGCAGGCGGTTTTGAGCAGTTCTTC
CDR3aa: CASSFSWTAGGFEQFF

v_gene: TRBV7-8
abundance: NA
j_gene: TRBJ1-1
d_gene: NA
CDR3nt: TGTGCCAGCAGCTTAGCCTACAGTGGAACTGAAGCTTTCTTT
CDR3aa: CASSLAYSGTEAFF